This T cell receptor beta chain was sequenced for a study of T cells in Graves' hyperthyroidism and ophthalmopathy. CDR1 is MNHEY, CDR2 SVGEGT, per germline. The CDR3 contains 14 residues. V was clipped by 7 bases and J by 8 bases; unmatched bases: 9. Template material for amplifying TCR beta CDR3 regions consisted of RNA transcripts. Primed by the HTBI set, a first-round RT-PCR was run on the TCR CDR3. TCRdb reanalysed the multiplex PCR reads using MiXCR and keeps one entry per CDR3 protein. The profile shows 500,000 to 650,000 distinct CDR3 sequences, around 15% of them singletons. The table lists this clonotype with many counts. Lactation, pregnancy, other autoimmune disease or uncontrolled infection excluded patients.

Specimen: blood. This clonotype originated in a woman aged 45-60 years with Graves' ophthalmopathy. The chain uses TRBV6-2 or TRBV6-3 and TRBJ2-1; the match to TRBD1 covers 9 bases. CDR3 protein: CASTRDREVDEQFF. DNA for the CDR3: TGTGCCAGCACCAGGGACAGGGAGGTAGATGAGCAGTTCTTC.